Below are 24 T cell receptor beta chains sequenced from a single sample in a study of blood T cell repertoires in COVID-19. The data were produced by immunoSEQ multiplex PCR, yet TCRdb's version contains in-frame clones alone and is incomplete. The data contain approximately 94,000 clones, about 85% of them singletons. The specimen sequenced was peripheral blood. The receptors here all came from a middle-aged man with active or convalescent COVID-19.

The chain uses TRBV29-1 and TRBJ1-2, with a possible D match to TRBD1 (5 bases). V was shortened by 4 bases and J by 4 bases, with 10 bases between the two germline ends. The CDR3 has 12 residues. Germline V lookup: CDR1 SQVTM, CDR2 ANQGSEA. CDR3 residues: CSVARGSYGYTF. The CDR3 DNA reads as TGCAGCGTTGCACGGGGGAGCTATGGCTACACCTTC.

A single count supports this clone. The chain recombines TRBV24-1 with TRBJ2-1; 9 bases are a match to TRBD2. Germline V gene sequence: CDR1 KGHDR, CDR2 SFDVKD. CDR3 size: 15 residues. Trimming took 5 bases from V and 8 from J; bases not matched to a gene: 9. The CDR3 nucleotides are TGTGCCACCAGTGCGGTAGCGGGAGTTTTGGATGAGCAGTTCTTC. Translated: CATSAVAGVLDEQFF.

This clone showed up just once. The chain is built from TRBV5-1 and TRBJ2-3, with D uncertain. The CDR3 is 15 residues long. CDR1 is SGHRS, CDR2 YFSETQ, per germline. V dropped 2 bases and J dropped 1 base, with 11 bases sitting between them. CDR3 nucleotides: TGCGCCAGCAGCTTTGGGCTTCGCGGCACAGATACGCAGTATTTT. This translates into CASSFGLRGTDTQYF.

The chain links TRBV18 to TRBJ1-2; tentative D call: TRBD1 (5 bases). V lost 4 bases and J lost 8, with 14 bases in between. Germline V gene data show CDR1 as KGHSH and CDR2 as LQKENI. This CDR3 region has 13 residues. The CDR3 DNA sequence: TGTGCCAGCTCACACGACGACAGTTACGGCTACACCTTC. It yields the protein CASSHDDSYGYTF.

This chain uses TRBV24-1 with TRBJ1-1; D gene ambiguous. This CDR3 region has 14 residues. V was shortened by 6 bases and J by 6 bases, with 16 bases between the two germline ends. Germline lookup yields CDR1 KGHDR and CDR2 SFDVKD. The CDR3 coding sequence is TGTGCCACCAGTCCCGGGTCCCCGGTATCTGAAGCTTTCTTT. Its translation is CATSPGSPVSEAFF.

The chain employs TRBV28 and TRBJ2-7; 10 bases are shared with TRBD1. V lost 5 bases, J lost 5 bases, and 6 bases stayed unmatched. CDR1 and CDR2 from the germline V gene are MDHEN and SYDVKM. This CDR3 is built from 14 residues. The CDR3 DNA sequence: TGTGCCAGCAGTCAGACAGGGGGCGGCGACGAGCAGTACTTC. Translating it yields CASSQTGGGDEQYF.

CDR3 DNA sequence: TGTGCCAGCAGCCCGGGACACATCTCTGGAAACACCATATATTTT. Translation gives CASSPGHISGNTIYF. V and J are TRBV11-3 and TRBJ1-3; maybe TRBD1 (6 bases). Per germline, CDR1 SGHNT and CDR2 YENEEA. The ends were cut back, 5 bases at V and 0 bases at J, with 11 bases in the middle. The CDR3 is made up of 15 amino acids. Combining the CDR3 with reference TRBV11-3 and TRBJ1-3 gives the whole variable domain EAGVVQSPRYKIIEKKQPVAFWCNPISGHNTLYWYLQNLGQGPELLIRYENEEAVDDSQLPKDRFSAERLKGVDSTLKIQPAELGDSAVYLCASSPGHISGNTIYFGEGSWLTVV.

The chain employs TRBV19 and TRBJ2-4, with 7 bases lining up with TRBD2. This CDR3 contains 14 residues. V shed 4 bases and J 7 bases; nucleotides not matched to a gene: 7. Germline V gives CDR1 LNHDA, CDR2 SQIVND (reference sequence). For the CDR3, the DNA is TGTGCCAGTAGTACCGGACTAGGCGTTAACATTCAGTACTTC. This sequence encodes CASSTGLGVNIQYF.

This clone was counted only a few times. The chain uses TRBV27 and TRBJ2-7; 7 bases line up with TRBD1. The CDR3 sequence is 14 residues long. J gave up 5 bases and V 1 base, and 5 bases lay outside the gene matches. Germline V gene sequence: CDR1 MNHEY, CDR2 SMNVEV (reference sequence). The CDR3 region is CASSLLQGSDEQYF. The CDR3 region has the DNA TGTGCCAGCAGTTTATTACAGGGGAGTGACGAGCAGTACTTC.

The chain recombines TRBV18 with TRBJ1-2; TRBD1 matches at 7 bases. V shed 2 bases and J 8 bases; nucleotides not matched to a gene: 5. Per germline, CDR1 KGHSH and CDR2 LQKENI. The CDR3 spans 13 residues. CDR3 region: CASSPKGQYGYTF. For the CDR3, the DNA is TGTGCCAGCTCACCAAAGGGACAGTACGGCTACACCTTC.

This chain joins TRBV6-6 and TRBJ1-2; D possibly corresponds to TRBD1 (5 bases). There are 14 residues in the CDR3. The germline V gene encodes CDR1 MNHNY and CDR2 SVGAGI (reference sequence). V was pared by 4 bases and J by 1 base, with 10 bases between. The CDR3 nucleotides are TGTGCCAGCAGTTTTGACAGATATAACTATGGCTACACCTTC. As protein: CASSFDRYNYGYTF.

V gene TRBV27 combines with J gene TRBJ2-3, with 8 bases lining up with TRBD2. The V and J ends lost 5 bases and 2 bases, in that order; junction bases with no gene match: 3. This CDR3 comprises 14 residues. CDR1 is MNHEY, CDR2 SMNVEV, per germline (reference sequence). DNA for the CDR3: TGTGCCAGCAGTACTAGCGGCCACACAGATACGCAGTATTTT. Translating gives CASSTSGHTDTQYF.

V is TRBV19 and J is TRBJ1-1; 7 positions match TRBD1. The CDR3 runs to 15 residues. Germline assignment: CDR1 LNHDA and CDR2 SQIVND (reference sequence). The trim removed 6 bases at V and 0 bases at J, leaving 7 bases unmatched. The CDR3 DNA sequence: TGTGCCAGTAGAACCACCGGGACAGTGAACACTGAAGCTTTCTTT. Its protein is CASRTTGTVNTEAFF.

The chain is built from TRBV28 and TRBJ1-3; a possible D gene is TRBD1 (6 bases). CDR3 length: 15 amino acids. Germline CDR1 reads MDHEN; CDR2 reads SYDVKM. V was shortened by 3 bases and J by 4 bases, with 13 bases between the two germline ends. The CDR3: CASSFPRGSGNTIYF. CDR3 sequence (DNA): TGTGCCAGCAGTTTCCCCAGGGGTTCAGGAAACACCATATATTTT.

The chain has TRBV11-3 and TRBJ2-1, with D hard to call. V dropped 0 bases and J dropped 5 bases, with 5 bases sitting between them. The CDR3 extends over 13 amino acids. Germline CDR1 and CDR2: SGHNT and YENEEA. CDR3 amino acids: CASSLETDNEQFF. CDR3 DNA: TGTGCCAGCAGCTTAGAAACTGACAATGAGCAGTTCTTC.

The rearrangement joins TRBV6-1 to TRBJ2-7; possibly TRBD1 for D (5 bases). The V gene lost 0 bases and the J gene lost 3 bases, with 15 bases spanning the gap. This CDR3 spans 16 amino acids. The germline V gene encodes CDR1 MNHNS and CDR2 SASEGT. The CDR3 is CASSEAGQDGYYEQYF. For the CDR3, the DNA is TGTGCCAGCAGTGAAGCCGGACAAGACGGATACTACGAGCAGTACTTC.

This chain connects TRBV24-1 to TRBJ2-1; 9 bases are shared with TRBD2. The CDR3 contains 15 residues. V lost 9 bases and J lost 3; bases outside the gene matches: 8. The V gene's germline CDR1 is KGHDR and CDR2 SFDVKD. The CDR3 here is CATGRASGNYNEQFF. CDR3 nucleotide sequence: TGTGCCACCGGAAGAGCTAGCGGGAACTACAATGAGCAGTTCTTC.

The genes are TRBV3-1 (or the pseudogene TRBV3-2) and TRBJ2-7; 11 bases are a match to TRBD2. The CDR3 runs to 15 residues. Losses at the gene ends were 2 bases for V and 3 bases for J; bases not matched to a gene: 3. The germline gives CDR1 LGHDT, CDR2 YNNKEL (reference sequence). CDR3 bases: TGTGCCAGCAGCCAAATAGCGGGAGGGGTCTACGAGCAGTACTTC. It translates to CASSQIAGGVYEQYF.

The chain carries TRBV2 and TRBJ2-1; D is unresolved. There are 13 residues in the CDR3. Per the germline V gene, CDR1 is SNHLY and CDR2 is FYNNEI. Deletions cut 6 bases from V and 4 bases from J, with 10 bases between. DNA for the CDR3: TGTGCCAGCAGACCTGGGCAGTACAATGAGCAGTTCTTC. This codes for CASRPGQYNEQFF.

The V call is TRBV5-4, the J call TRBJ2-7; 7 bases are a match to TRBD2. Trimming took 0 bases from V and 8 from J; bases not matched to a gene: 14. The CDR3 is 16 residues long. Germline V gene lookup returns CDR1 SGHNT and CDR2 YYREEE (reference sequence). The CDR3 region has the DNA TGTGCCAGCAGCTTGGGGAGTGGACTAGAGCTTGGGAAGCAGTACTTC. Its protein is CASSLGSGLELGKQYF.

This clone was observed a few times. CDR3 nucleotide sequence: TGTGCCAGCACGCAAGCTACTAACAGGGGACATGAGCAGTTCTTC. Its protein product is CASTQATNRGHEQFF. The rearrangement links TRBV2 to TRBJ2-1; 7 bases are a match to TRBD1. V gave up 7 bases and J gave up 8 bases; unmatched junction bases: 14. The CDR3 spans 15 residues. Germline V gene data show CDR1 as SNHLY and CDR2 as FYNNEI.

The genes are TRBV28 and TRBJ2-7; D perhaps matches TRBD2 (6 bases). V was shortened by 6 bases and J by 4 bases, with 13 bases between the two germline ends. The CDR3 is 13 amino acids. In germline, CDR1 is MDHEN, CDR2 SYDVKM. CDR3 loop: CASRRLVPYEQYF. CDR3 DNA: TGTGCCAGCAGAAGACTAGTTCCTTACGAGCAGTACTTC.

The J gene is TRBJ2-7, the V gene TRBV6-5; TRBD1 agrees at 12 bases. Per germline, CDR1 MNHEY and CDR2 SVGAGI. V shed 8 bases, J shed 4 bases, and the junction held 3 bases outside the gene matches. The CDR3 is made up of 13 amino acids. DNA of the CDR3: TGTGCCAGCCGGGACAGGGGGCCTTACGAGCAGTACTTC. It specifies CASRDRGPYEQYF.

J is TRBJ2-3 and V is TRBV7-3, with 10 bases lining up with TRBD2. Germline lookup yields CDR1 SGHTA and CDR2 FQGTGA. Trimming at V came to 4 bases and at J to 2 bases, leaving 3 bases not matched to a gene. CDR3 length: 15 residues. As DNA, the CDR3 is TGTGCCAGCAGCTCTAGCGGGAGCGTCACAGATACGCAGTATTTT. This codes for CASSSSGSVTDTQYF.